One and the same sample provided the 16 T cell receptor beta chains below, sequenced in a study of cytomegalovirus exposure and HLA in healthy donors (dated by TCRdb to between 2016 and 2019). The protocol used for the library was the immunoSEQ multiplex PCR assay. For the multiplex PCR, a mixture combining 60 forward primers for TCR Vbeta segments and 13 reverse primers for TCR Jbeta segments was used. This immuneACCESS table, as held by TCRdb, lists in-frame sequences with V and J called but not all clones. Of the missing ones, under half trace to an unresolved V gene in checked studies; the others have no known cause. This sample has 170,000 or so clones in its table, and approximately 84% of those were observed once. The ten largest clones take up roughly 5.2% of the sample. Sequencing was performed on PBMCs. Every receptor here comes from a girl aged 10 to 17 in good health and CMV-seropositive.

The chain employs TRBV6-5 and TRBJ1-2, with 9 bases lining up with TRBD1. This CDR3 is 14 amino acids long. The junction had 2 bases not matched to a gene; V was cut back by 2 bases and J by 4 bases. The germline gives CDR1 MNHEY, CDR2 SVGAGI. Here the CDR3 DNA reads TGTGCCAGCAGTTACGGGGACAGGGTCTATGGCTACACCTTC. It is translated as CASSYGDRVYGYTF.

This CDR3 reads CAWSALDKDNSPLHF. Written as DNA, the CDR3 is TGTGCCTGGAGTGCCTTAGACAAGGATAATTCACCCCTCCACTTT. The V gene is TRBV30, the J gene TRBJ1-6; D not resolved. Germline V lookup: CDR1 GTSNPN, CDR2 SVGIG (reference sequence). The CDR3 covers 15 residues. The germline V and J ends were trimmed by 1 base and 5 bases, with 12 bases remaining between them.

The chain carries TRBV19 and TRBJ1-3; no reliable D call. This CDR3 is built from 13 residues. Trimming shortened V by 3 bases and J by 4 bases, and 7 bases separated the two germline ends. From germline, CDR1 is LNHDA and CDR2 SQIVND (reference sequence). For the CDR3, the DNA is TGTGCCAGTAGTATTTCGTCCGGAAACACCATATATTTT. Translating gives CASSISSGNTIYF. Based on the CDR3 plus reference TRBV19 and TRBJ1-3, the full variable domain is DGGITQSPKYLFRKEGQNVTLSCEQNLNHDAMYWYRQDPGQGLRLIYYSQIVNDFQKGDIAEGYSVSREKKESFPLTVTSAQKNPTAFYLCASSISSGNTIYFGEGSWLTVV.

The chain has TRBV5-6 and TRBJ1-2; TRBD1 matches 10 bases. The germline V gene encodes CDR1 SGHDT and CDR2 YYEEEE. V shed 4 bases, J shed 3 bases, and the junction held 6 bases outside the gene matches. The CDR3 contains 15 residues. The CDR3 nucleotides read TGTGCCAGCAGCCACGGGACAGGGGCCTACTATGGCTACACCTTC. It specifies CASSHGTGAYYGYTF.

The V call is TRBV19, the J call TRBJ2-1; D might be TRBD2 (6 bases). Trimming pared 3 bases from V and 2 bases from J, leaving 11 bases between. Germline loops: CDR1 LNHDA, CDR2 SQIVND (reference sequence). The CDR3 spans 15 residues. The CDR3 loop is CASSIGGFTYNEQFF. The CDR3 DNA follows: TGTGCCAGTAGTATCGGAGGGTTCACCTACAATGAGCAGTTCTTC. Full variable domain (missing parts from reference TRBV19 and TRBJ2-1): DGGITQSPKYLFRKEGQNVTLSCEQNLNHDAMYWYRQDPGQGLRLIYYSQIVNDFQKGDIAEGYSVSREKKESFPLTVTSAQKNPTAFYLCASSIGGFTYNEQFFGPGTRLTVL.

V and J are TRBV30 and TRBJ2-3; 8 bases are shared with TRBD2. Unmatched junction bases numbered 5, after V lost 6 bases and J lost 3 bases. Germline V CDR1 and CDR2: GTSNPN, SVGIG (reference sequence). The CDR3 length is 13 residues. In DNA form, the CDR3 reads TGTGCCTGTCCTAGCGGGTGGACAGATACGCAGTATTTT. It translates to CACPSGWTDTQYF.

The chain joins TRBV2 to TRBJ1-1; the match to TRBD1 covers 8 bases. CDR1 SNHLY and CDR2 FYNNEI come from the germline V gene. V lost 6 bases, J lost 5 bases, and 5 bases stayed unmatched. There are 13 residues in the CDR3. The CDR3 sequence: CASRVDRETEAFF. The DNA for the CDR3 is TGTGCCAGCAGAGTGGACAGGGAGACTGAAGCTTTCTTT.

The rearrangement joins TRBV25-1 to TRBJ2-2; 9 bases align to TRBD2. CDR1 is MGHDK and CDR2 is SYGVNS in the germline V gene. The CDR3 is 17 amino acids. Trimming took 3 bases from V and 6 from J; bases not matched to a gene: 11. This CDR3 is CASSDNDGGGAAGELFF. CDR3 DNA: TGTGCCAGCAGTGATAATGATGGCGGGGGGGCCGCCGGGGAGCTGTTTTTT.

The chain recombines TRBV28 with TRBJ1-2; TRBD1 matches at 9 bases. The length of the CDR3 is 13 residues. Looked up from germline, CDR1 is MDHEN and CDR2 is SYDVKM. The J segment lost 6 bases and the V segment lost 6 bases, leaving 5 bases of the junction unmatched. This chain's CDR3 is CASSRQGVNGYTF. In DNA form, the CDR3 reads TGTGCCAGCAGCCGACAGGGGGTAAATGGCTACACCTTC.

This clone was recorded only once. The CDR3 spells CATSRDQSGTAFEQYF. The CDR3 DNA sequence: TGTGCCACCAGCAGAGATCAGTCCGGGACAGCCTTCGAGCAGTACTTC. The chain couples TRBV15 to TRBJ2-7; the match to TRBD1 covers 7 bases. The germline gives CDR1 LNHNV, CDR2 YYDKDF (reference sequence). Trimming cost V 0 bases and J 6 bases; bases outside gene matches: 11. The CDR3 runs to 16 residues.

This rearrangement joins TRBV27 to TRBJ1-6; 10 bases line up with TRBD1. Germline CDR1 reads MNHEY; CDR2 reads SMNVEV (reference sequence). CDR3 length: 12 amino acids. V shed 8 bases and J 10 bases; nucleotides not matched to a gene: 2. CDR3 sequence: CASGTGASPLHF. As DNA, the CDR3 is TGTGCCAGCGGGACAGGGGCATCACCCCTCCACTTT.

The rearrangement uses TRBV7-9 and TRBJ1-2, with D perhaps matching TRBD1 (6 bases). V was clipped by 5 bases and J by 7 bases, with 26 bases between them. The length of the CDR3 is 17 residues. Germline V gene data show CDR1 as SEHNR and CDR2 as FQNEAQ (reference sequence). The CDR3 protein is CASSPPRTGTNGSGYTF. The CDR3 DNA is TGTGCCAGCAGCCCCCCCCGAACAGGGACCAACGGCAGTGGCTACACCTTC.

The chain has TRBV4-2 and TRBJ2-1, with D perhaps matching TRBD1 (6 bases). Germline lookup yields CDR1 LGHNA and CDR2 YNFKEQ. The CDR3 has 13 amino acids. V lost 0 bases and J lost 9, with 9 bases in between. The DNA for the CDR3 is TGTGCCAGCAGCCAAGACCAGGGGCGTGAGCAGTTCTTC. It codes for CASSQDQGREQFF.

The J gene is TRBJ2-5, the V gene TRBV6-6; 7 bases are shared with TRBD2. The J segment lost 3 bases and the V segment lost 0 bases, leaving 7 bases of the junction unmatched. The germline V gene has CDR1 MNHNY and CDR2 SVGAGI (reference sequence). This CDR3 comprises 16 residues. CDR3 sequence (DNA): TGTGCCAGCAGTTACTCTGCGTTTCGGGGGGAAGAGACCCAGTACTTC. As protein: CASSYSAFRGEETQYF.

The chain combines TRBV6-1 with TRBJ1-2, with no clear D. V gave up 2 bases and J gave up 5 bases, with 9 bases separating them. Germline CDR1 and CDR2: MNHNS and SASEGT. There are 13 residues in the CDR3. CDR3 region: CASSESRDYGYTF. As DNA, the CDR3 is TGTGCCAGCAGTGAATCAAGAGATTATGGCTACACCTTC.

This clone has just one count. The rearrangement joins TRBV5-1 to TRBJ1-2; maybe TRBD1 (6 bases). Between the trimmed V and J ends, which lost 3 bases and 4 bases, there was a span of 19 bases. The CDR3 has 16 amino acids. In germline, CDR1 is SGHRS, CDR2 YFSETQ. CDR3 DNA: TGCGCCAGCAGCTCATGGACAGACGGGCCCGTCTATGGCTACACCTTC. Its translation is CASSSWTDGPVYGYTF.